This TCR beta chain was sequenced in a study of blood T cell repertoires in COVID-19 (dated by TCRdb to 2020 to 2021). Study-level background: Collaborator samples came from the United States, Italy and Spain and covered acute and convalescent phases of COVID-19. The material from the prospective study consisted of cDNA or gDNA derived from T cells, B-cell-depleted T cells, or PBMCs. Deeply sampled blood TCRbeta repertoires from subjects exposed to, actively infected with, or recovered from COVID-19 were included in the dataset. A freely available public database, intended as a resource for researchers studying the immune response to SARS-CoV-2, is where the repertoires were released. Samples were obtained from the ongoing ImmuneRACE study (first 160 participants) and from over a thousand subjects provided by 6 global collaborators. The sample metadata nearly always contained a de-identified subject ID, COVID-19 status, age in years and sex. HLA class I and class II types, where available, came from metadata supplied by the sample provider rather than from assay-based typing. Findings and caveats that apply to the study as a whole: Clinical and demographic metadata were provided uncurated, with the amount varying by source and participant.

CDR1 and CDR2 are drawn from the germline V gene (reference sequence): LNHDA, SQIVND. The CDR3, cysteine through phenylalanine, is 16 amino acids long. Here the CDR3 DNA is all that survives: 48 bases in frame from base 1. V and J lose 3 bases and 3 bases, and a span of 15 bases separates them. TCRbeta CDR3 regions were amplified from genomic DNA by means of the immunoSEQ Assay, a bias-controlled multiplex PCR. Regarding the original processing steps: The number of nucleated cells in each sample was estimated by amplification of reference gene primers within the assay. To quantify the absolute abundance of each unique TCRbeta CDR3 rearrangement, sequence reads were collapsed and filtered. For each sample, productive Simpson clonality was calculated as the square root of Simpson's diversity index across productive rearrangements. Sourced from immuneACCESS, this table was stored by TCRdb with only in-frame sequences that have V and J called. A share of the clones is absent; for the studies checked, an unresolved V gene accounts for under half, and the remainder has no known explanation. That table furnishes V, J and clone size, whereas the DNA furnished D and trimming. This sample is represented by roughly 250,000 clones; roughly 82% of them were singletons. The ten largest account for roughly 4.9% of the sample.

Each collaborating institution followed its own protocols to collect whole blood in K2EDTA tubes. For TCRbeta analysis, collaborators shipped samples as frozen whole blood, isolated PBMCs, or DNA extracted from either of those sample types. To note about this clone: No antigen is known for it. Base qualities are not recorded, but no much larger clone differs from it by a single base.

The receptor comes from an elderly woman with active or convalescent COVID-19. Recombination connected TRBV19 to TRBJ1-3; D gene: possibly TRBD1, on 6 matching bases. Sequencing input: peripheral blood. The bases read TGTGCCAGTAGTATTGCCGGGACACAAAATGGAAACACCATATATTTT. It encodes CASSIAGTQNGNTIYF.